The 30 T cell receptor beta chains below come from one sample, sequenced in a study of T cells in Graves' hyperthyroidism and ophthalmopathy. TCR beta CDR3 sequences were amplified from RNA transcripts. TCR CDR3 regions were first amplified by RT-PCR with HTBI primers. TCRdb analysed the multiplex PCR reads with MiXCR anew, one entry per CDR3 protein. Altogether about 420,000 distinct CDR3 sequences are present, 15% to 19% being singletons, with the ten largest covering 7.5% to 9%. Sequenced: blood. The receptors come from a woman between 18 and 30 years old with Graves' hyperthyroidism.

This clonotype has just one count. CDR3 region: CASSAGGAEYNEQFF. The DNA for the CDR3 is TGTGCCAGCAGCGCCGGGGGGGCAGAGTACAATGAGCAGTTCTTC. The V call is TRBV9, the J call TRBJ2-1, with 8 bases fitting TRBD2. The CDR3 length is 15 residues. The junction had 6 bases not matched to a gene; V was cut back by 3 bases and J by 4 bases. Germline lookup yields CDR1 SGDLS and CDR2 YYNGEE.

CDR3 protein: CATSEGLADTQYF. The CDR3 nucleotides are TGTGCCACCAGTGAGGGGCTGGCAGATACGCAGTATTTT. This chain connects TRBV24-1 to TRBJ2-3, with D possibly TRBD1 on 5 matching bases. The germline gives CDR1 KGHDR, CDR2 SFDVKD. The CDR3 loop spans 13 amino acids. V dropped 4 bases and J dropped 4 bases, with 8 bases sitting between them.

V gene TRBV28 combines with J gene TRBJ2-7; D is possibly TRBD2 (6 bases). Trimming left V 8 bases short and J 3 bases short, with 8 bases between. This CDR3 is 11 amino acids long. CDR1 and CDR2 (germline): MDHEN, SYDVKM. CDR3 in amino acids: CASGTGYEQYF. DNA for the CDR3: TGTGCCAGCGGGACTGGCTACGAGCAGTACTTC.

This clonotype came up many times. This chain uses TRBV13 with TRBJ2-4, with TRBD2 identical over 11 bases. Germline V lookup: CDR1 PRHDT, CDR2 FYEKMQ (reference sequence). J lost 0 bases, V lost 5 bases, and 3 bases had no gene match. The CDR3 extends over 16 amino acids. DNA for the CDR3: TGTGCCAGCAGCACCGGACTAGCGGGAGCCAAAAACATTCAGTACTTC. Translation gives CASSTGLAGAKNIQYF.

This clonotype occurred many times. The rearrangement links TRBV27 to TRBJ2-1; D not certain. This CDR3 has 12 residues. V lost 3 bases, J lost 8 bases, and 8 bases lay in between. Germline CDR1 is MNHEY and CDR2 is SMNVEV (reference sequence). The CDR3 DNA is TGTGCCAGCAGTTTCCACGTGGATGAGCAGTTCTTC. Amino acid sequence: CASSFHVDEQFF.

This clonotype has ten or more counts. The CDR3 region is CASSLSWPSDEQYF. The CDR3 coding sequence is TGCGCCAGCAGCTTGAGCTGGCCCTCGGACGAGCAGTACTTC. The chain links TRBV5-1 to TRBJ2-7; the D is unclear. The germline V and J ends were trimmed by 1 base and 5 bases, with 13 bases remaining between them. The CDR3 loop spans 14 amino acids. CDR1 SGHRS and CDR2 YFSETQ come from the germline V gene.

The chain carries TRBV5-4 and TRBJ2-7, with TRBD1 matching over 7 bases. CDR3 length equals 14 residues. The V gene end was trimmed by 2 bases and the J gene end by 2 bases; junction bases not matched to a gene: 4. Germline V CDR1 and CDR2: SGHNT, YYREEE (reference sequence). The CDR3 sequence: CASSFGTDPYEQYF. DNA for the CDR3: TGTGCCAGCAGCTTTGGGACAGACCCCTACGAGCAGTACTTC.

This clonotype was recorded at least ten times. V gene TRBV5-1 combines with J gene TRBJ2-3; D perhaps matches TRBD2 (5 bases). This CDR3 region has 15 residues. CDR1 and CDR2 from the germline V gene are SGHRS and YFSETQ. The germline V and J ends were trimmed by 2 bases and 1 base, with 11 bases remaining between them. CDR3 DNA: TGCGCCAGCAGCTTCTTCGCGGAGGGCACAGATACGCAGTATTTT. Translation: CASSFFAEGTDTQYF.

This clonotype was seen at least ten times. This may stem from a read error, because a much larger clone lies one nucleotide away. V usage is TRBV2 and J usage is TRBJ2-7; D is unclear. CDR1 SNHLY and CDR2 FYNNEI come from the germline V gene. The germline V and J ends were trimmed by 6 bases and 3 bases, with 15 bases remaining between them. The CDR3 sequence is 14 residues long. The CDR3 coding sequence is TGTGCCAGCAGACGCGCTGACCGGTGCTACGAGCAGTACTTC. Protein: CASRRADRCYEQYF. Looking up the rest from reference TRBV2 and TRBJ2-7 gives the full variable domain: EPEVTQTPSHQVTQMGQEVILRCVPISNHLYFYWYRQILGQKVEFLVSFYNNEISEKSEIFDDQFSVERPDGSNFTLKIRSTKLEDSAMYFCASRRADRCYEQYFGPGTRLTVT.

This clonotype was seen ten or more times. J is TRBJ1-6 and V is TRBV9, with 9 bases matching TRBD1. V dropped 3 bases and J dropped 10; count of bases not matched to a gene: 8. The CDR3 contains 15 residues. CDR1 is SGDLS, CDR2 YYNGEE, per germline. The CDR3 DNA sequence: TGTGCCAGCAGCGGCCCGGGACAGGGCGAATCACCCCTCCACTTT. Encoded protein: CASSGPGQGESPLHF.

This clonotype appeared once. This may come from a read error, since a much larger clone is one base off. The rearrangement uses TRBV30 and TRBJ2-3, with 9 bases matching TRBD2. CDR1 and CDR2 from the germline V gene are GTSNPN and SVGIG (reference sequence). The V and J ends lost 0 bases and 1 base, in that order; junction bases with no gene match: 11. There are 18 residues in the CDR3. CDR3 amino acids: CAWSVFSGRVWGTDTQYF. The CDR3, as DNA: TGTGCCTGGAGTGTATTTAGCGGGAGAGTGTGGGGCACAGATACGCAGTATTTT.

This clonotype was counted many times. The chain joins TRBV3-1 to TRBJ2-3; weak D call: TRBD2 (5 bases). The CDR3 has 18 amino acids. With 3 bases removed from V and 4 bases from J, the gap between germline ends came to 23 bases. Germline V gives CDR1 LGHDT, CDR2 YNNKEL (reference sequence). CDR3 DNA: TGTGCCAGCAGCCACGTATCGATGGACTCTCTGAGGGCAGATACGCAGTATTTT. Its translation: CASSHVSMDSLRADTQYF.

This clonotype was observed at least ten times. The chain uses TRBV7-9 and TRBJ2-3; TRBD2 matches at 8 bases. The V and J ends lost 6 bases and 0 bases, in that order; junction bases with no gene match: 17. Germline CDR1 is SEHNR and CDR2 is FQNEAQ (reference sequence). CDR3 size: 19 residues. CDR3 sequence: CASSRGGSGLLASTDTQYF. In nucleotides, the CDR3 is TGTGCCAGCAGTCGGGGGGGTAGCGGACTCCTTGCTAGCACAGATACGCAGTATTTT.

This clonotype has at least ten counts. The J gene is TRBJ1-5, the V gene TRBV7-9; weak D call: TRBD1 (6 bases). V lost 4 bases and J 3 bases, leaving 16 bases between the germline ends. There are 16 residues in the CDR3. The germline CDR1 and CDR2 sequences are SEHNR and FQNEAQ (reference sequence). The DNA for the CDR3 is TGTGCCAGCAGCTCGACCAGGGGAACCGCCAATCAGCCCCAGCATTTT. This sequence encodes CASSSTRGTANQPQHF.

This clonotype showed up many times. The chain joins TRBV30 to TRBJ2-7; 10 bases match TRBD1. The trim removed 1 base at V and 7 bases at J, leaving 4 bases unmatched. Germline CDR1 GTSNPN, CDR2 SVGIG (reference sequence). The CDR3 is made up of 13 amino acids. DNA for the CDR3: TGTGCCTGGAGTGCGGACAGGGGGAGAGAGCAGTACTTC. As protein: CAWSADRGREQYF.

The V gene is TRBV7-9, the J gene TRBJ2-1; tentative D call: TRBD2 (6 bases). The CDR3 sequence is 13 residues long. In germline, CDR1 is SEHNR, CDR2 FQNEAQ (reference sequence). V was shortened by 0 bases and J by 12 bases, with 12 bases between the two germline ends. CDR3 nucleotides: TGTGCCAGCAGCTTAGCGCCGGGTAGCGGGCAGTTCTTC. Encoded protein: CASSLAPGSGQFF.

V is TRBV19 and J is TRBJ2-1; possibly TRBD1 or TRBD2 for D (7 bases each). Per the germline V gene, CDR1 is LNHDA and CDR2 is SQIVND (reference sequence). The CDR3 consists of 17 residues. Trimming pared 3 bases from V and 0 bases from J, leaving 15 bases between. The CDR3 region is CASSILPRGGSYNEQFF. Written as DNA, the CDR3 is TGTGCCAGTAGTATCCTACCCAGGGGGGGCTCCTACAATGAGCAGTTCTTC.

The sample holds many counts of this clonotype. The chain carries TRBV7-8 and TRBJ2-3; 7 nucleotides match TRBD2. After removal of 4 bases from V and 4 bases from J, the junction contained 14 bases not matched to a gene. Germline V gives CDR1 SGHVS, CDR2 FQNEAQ. The CDR3 spans 17 residues. CDR3 sequence: CASSSLAGTNKADTQYF. Written as DNA, the CDR3 is TGTGCCAGCAGCTCCTTAGCCGGGACTAATAAAGCAGATACGCAGTATTTT.

This clonotype was detected many times. This chain joins TRBV12-3 or TRBV12-4 and TRBJ1-6; D gene uncertain. The CDR3 contains 16 residues. Between the trimmed V and J ends, which lost 3 bases and 9 bases, there was a span of 18 bases. The CDR3 spells CASSLGPPGPGSPLHF. The CDR3 DNA reads as TGTGCCAGCAGTTTGGGTCCCCCTGGGCCCGGTTCACCCCTCCACTTT.

This clonotype has ten or more counts. The chain joins TRBV29-1 to TRBJ2-3; 10 bases are shared with TRBD2. CDR3 length: 16 residues. V shed 3 bases, J shed 3 bases, and the junction held 9 bases outside the gene matches. CDR1 SQVTM and CDR2 ANQGSEA come from the germline V gene. CDR3 sequence (DNA): TGCAGCGTTGACGCGACTAGCGGGTTTAGGACAGATACGCAGTATTTT. This codes for CSVDATSGFRTDTQYF.

The rearrangement uses TRBV7-2 and TRBJ1-5; 7 bases line up with TRBD1. With 5 bases clipped from V and 6 bases from J, the junction kept 7 bases outside the gene matches. The CDR3 spans 14 residues. Germline loops: CDR1 SGHTA, CDR2 FQGNSA. This chain's CDR3 is CASSRQGTGQPQHF. In nucleotides, the CDR3 is TGTGCCAGCAGCCGACAGGGAACGGGTCAGCCCCAGCATTTT.

As regards this clonotype: Given a much more abundant clone one base away, this may be a read error. The J gene is TRBJ1-2, the V gene TRBV6-2 or TRBV6-3; TRBD1 agrees at 11 bases. Losses at the gene ends were 7 bases for V and 5 bases for J; bases not matched to a gene: 12. Germline loops: CDR1 MNHEY, CDR2 SVGEGT. The CDR3 has 16 amino acids. The CDR3 DNA reads as TGTGCCAGCAACGTTGGACAGGGGGCGTCGTGGTATGGCTACACCTTC. Translation: CASNVGQGASWYGYTF.

This clonotype was counted many times. The genes are TRBV10-3 and TRBJ2-7; tentative D call: TRBD2 (5 bases). This CDR3 spans 15 amino acids. Germline V lookup: CDR1 ENHRY, CDR2 SYGVKD. V was clipped by 5 bases and J by 0 bases, with 14 bases between them. CDR3 sequence reads: CAISTSSSSSYEQYF. The CDR3 nucleotides read TGTGCCATCAGTACCTCTAGCAGTAGCTCCTACGAGCAGTACTTC.

This clonotype has only a few counts. The chain links TRBV6-1 to TRBJ2-1; tentative D call: TRBD2 (6 bases). Germline-derived CDR1 and CDR2 are MNHNS and SASEGT. V lost 5 bases and J lost 5, with 13 bases in between. The CDR3 consists of 14 residues. The CDR3 DNA reads as TGTGCCAGCAGTACCCCATCGGGGGACAATGAGCAGTTCTTC. It specifies CASSTPSGDNEQFF.

The sample holds many counts of this clonotype. This sequence joins TRBV7-9 and TRBJ2-3; no clear D. Deletions cut 0 bases from V and 6 bases from J, with 10 bases between. Germline V lookup: CDR1 SEHNR, CDR2 FQNEAQ (reference sequence). This CDR3 region has 14 residues. CDR3 amino acids: CASSLAAELDTQYF. The CDR3 DNA is TGTGCCAGCAGCTTAGCGGCGGAGCTCGATACGCAGTATTTT. Full variable domain (remainder filled in from reference TRBV7-9 and TRBJ2-3): DTGVSQNPRHKITKRGQNVTFRCDPISEHNRLYWYRQTLGQGPEFLTYFQNEAQLEKSRLLSDRFSAERPKGSFSTLEIQRTEQGDSAMYLCASSLAAELDTQYFGPGTRLTVL.

In its sample, this clonotype was seen a few times. The V call is TRBV11-3, the J call TRBJ1-6, with 10 positions matching TRBD1. The CDR3 is 16 amino acids. Germline loops: CDR1 SGHNT, CDR2 YENEEA. J was trimmed by 2 bases and V by 4 bases; bases with no gene match: 2. For the CDR3, the DNA is TGTGCCAGCAGCTACGGGACAGGGGCCTATAATTCACCCCTCCACTTT. Its translation is CASSYGTGAYNSPLHF.

This clonotype was seen many times. The chain carries TRBV6-5 and TRBJ1-1; D may be TRBD1 (5 bases). The CDR3 is 13 amino acids. Germline CDR1 and CDR2: MNHEY and SVGAGI. V shed 0 bases and J shed 8 bases, with 10 bases lying between them. The CDR3 DNA sequence: TGTGCCAGCAGTTACTCCGAGGGGCTGGAAGCTTTCTTT. It encodes CASSYSEGLEAFF.

This clonotype was found a few times. The chain employs TRBV10-3 and TRBJ1-2; tentative D call: TRBD1 (5 bases). The CDR3 consists of 15 residues. Trimming stripped 2 bases from V and 6 bases from J, with 16 bases between. Germline V gives CDR1 ENHRY, CDR2 SYGVKD. The CDR3 is CAISEGAGRLDGYTF. CDR3 sequence (DNA): TGTGCCATCAGTGAGGGGGCAGGGAGATTGGATGGCTACACCTTC.

This clonotype occurred many times. The genes are TRBV28 and TRBJ2-7, with 8 bases identical to TRBD1. The V segment lost 8 bases and the J segment 6 bases; nucleotides outside the gene matches: 15. Germline V lookup: CDR1 MDHEN, CDR2 SYDVKM. The CDR3 is 15 residues long. The CDR3 DNA follows: TGTGCCAGCGGCCTACAGGGGCAGGGGGCGGGCGAGCAGTACTTC. It translates to CASGLQGQGAGEQYF. The whole variable domain, remainder taken from reference TRBV28 and TRBJ2-7, is DVKVTQSSRYLVKRTGEKVFLECVQDMDHENMFWYRQDPGLGLRLIYFSYDVKMKEKGDIPEGYSVSREKKERFSLILESASTNQTSMYLCASGLQGQGAGEQYFGPGTRLTVT.

The V call is TRBV5-6, the J call TRBJ2-3; 8 bases align to TRBD2. This CDR3 contains 16 residues. After removal of 5 bases from V and 13 bases from J, the junction contained 21 bases not matched to a gene. CDR1 SGHDT and CDR2 YYEEEE come from the germline V gene. CDR3 DNA sequence: TGTGCCAGCAGTTCCACTACCGGGACTAGGCCCCCATTCAAGTATTTT. It encodes CASSSTTGTRPPFKYF.